The rows below give T cell receptor beta chains drawn from one sample of a study of OX40 agonist ivuxolimab in advanced cancers. Sequencing was performed with immunoSEQ multiplex PCR; in TCRdb, only in-frame clones are kept and a portion is missing. Of about 42,000 clones listed, approximately 86% are singletons. Source: CD4+ or CD8+ T cells sorted from blood, taken in a trial of the OX40 agonist ivuxolimab. These receptors were obtained from an adult with an advanced solid tumor such as melanoma, head and neck, liver or kidney cancer. CDR3s include the opening cysteine and the closing phenylalanine or tryptophan. The D gene is left open where the match is weak. Not every row has a clone size; where given, it reads once, few, many or a size class.

>-|TRBV6-1|TRBJ2-7|-|10
TGTGCCAGCGAATCCTACGAGCAGTACTTC
CASESYEQYF
>TRBD2|TRBV7-8|TRBJ2-5|-|16
TGTGCCAGCAGCTACTGGACTAGCGGGGGCCAAGAGACCCAGTACTTC
CASSYWTSGGQETQYF
>-|TRBV21-1|TRBJ1-1|-|18
TGTGCCAGCAGCAAAGTTATAAGGACAGGGTTTATCGGCACTGAAGCTTTCTTT
CASSKVIRTGFIGTEAFF
>-|TRBV27|TRBJ1-6|-|11
TGTGCCAGCGGATATAATTCACCCCTCCACTTT
CASGYNSPLHF
>-|TRBV30|TRBJ1-2|-|11
TGTGCCTGGAGTAAGGGGGTCGGCTACACCTTC
CAWSKGVGYTF
>-|TRBV27|TRBJ2-1|-|14
TGTGCCAGCAGTTTTGAGGGGCTCTACAATGAGCAGTTCTTC
CASSFEGLYNEQFF
>-|TRBV18|TRBJ2-7|-|13
TGTGCCAGCTCACCCCCCGAAACCTACGAGCAGTACTTC
CASSPPETYEQYF
>TRBD2|TRBV5-6|TRBJ2-1|-|16
TGTGCCAGCAGCTTCACTAGCGGGAGAATCCACAATGAGCAGTTCTTC
CASSFTSGRIHNEQFF
>TRBD1|TRBV27|TRBJ1-6|-|14
TGTGCCAGCAGCCGGGGACAGAGCAATTCACCCCTCCACTTT
CASSRGQSNSPLHF
>-|TRBV5-1|TRBJ1-1|-|13
TGCGCCAGCAGCGTGACAGTAAACACTGAAGCTTTCTTT
CASSVTVNTEAFF
>TRBD1|TRBV11-1|TRBJ1-1|once|15
TGTGCCAGCAGCTCATCCGGGACAGGGAACACTGAAGCTTTCTTT
CASSSSGTGNTEAFF
>-|TRBV10-2|TRBJ2-7|-|13
TGCGCCAGCAGTGAGTCCAGGGGCTACGAGCAGTACTTC
CASSESRGYEQYF
>TRBD1|TRBV5-5|TRBJ1-2|-|16
TGTGCCAGCAGACTTCCGGGACAGGGGCCCCCATATGGCTACACCTTC
CASRLPGQGPPYGYTF
>TRBD2|TRBV6-9|TRBJ2-2|-|14
TGTGCCAGCAGTTACACCGGACTAGCCAGGGAGCTGTTTTTT
CASSYTGLARELFF
>TRBD1|TRBV15|TRBJ1-5|-|15
TGTGCCACCAGCAGAGTGACAGGGAGCAATCAGCCCCAGCATTTT
CATSRVTGSNQPQHF
>TRBD2|TRBV6-6|TRBJ2-7|-|11
TGTGCCAGCCGGGGGGTCTACGAGCAGTACTTC
CASRGVYEQYF